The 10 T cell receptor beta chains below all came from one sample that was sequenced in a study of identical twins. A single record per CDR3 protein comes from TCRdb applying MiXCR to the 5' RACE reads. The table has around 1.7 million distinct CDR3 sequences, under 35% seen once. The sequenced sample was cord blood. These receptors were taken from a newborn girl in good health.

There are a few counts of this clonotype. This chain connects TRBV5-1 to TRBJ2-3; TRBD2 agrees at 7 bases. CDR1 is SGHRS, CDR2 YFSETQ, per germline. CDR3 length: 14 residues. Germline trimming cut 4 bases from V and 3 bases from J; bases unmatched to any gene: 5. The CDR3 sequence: CASSQRDGTDTQYF. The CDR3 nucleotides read TGCGCCAGCAGCCAGCGGGACGGGACAGATACGCAGTATTTT.

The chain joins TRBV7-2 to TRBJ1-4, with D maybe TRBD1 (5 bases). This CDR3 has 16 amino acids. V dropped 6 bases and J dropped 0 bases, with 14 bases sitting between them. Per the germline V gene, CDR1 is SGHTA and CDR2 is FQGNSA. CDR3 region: CASSKGNIATNEKLFF. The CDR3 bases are TGTGCCAGCAGTAAGGGGAATATTGCAACTAATGAAAAACTGTTTTTT.

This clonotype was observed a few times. The chain's CDR3 is CASSYSSSGSSYEQYF. In nucleotides, the CDR3 is TGTGCCAGCAGTTACTCGTCTAGCGGGAGCTCCTACGAGCAGTACTTC. V and J are TRBV6-5 and TRBJ2-7, with 10 bases matching TRBD2. Germline-derived CDR1 and CDR2 are MNHEY and SVGAGI. The CDR3 runs to 16 residues. The junction had 2 bases not matched to a gene; V was cut back by 0 bases and J by 0 bases.

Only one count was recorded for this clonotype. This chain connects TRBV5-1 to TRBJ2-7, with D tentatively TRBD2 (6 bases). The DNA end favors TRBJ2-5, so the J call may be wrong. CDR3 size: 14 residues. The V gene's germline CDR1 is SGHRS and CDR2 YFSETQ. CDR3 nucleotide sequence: TGCGCCAGCAGCTTTATGGGGGGTCAAGAGACCCAGTACTTC. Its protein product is CASSFMGGQETQYF.

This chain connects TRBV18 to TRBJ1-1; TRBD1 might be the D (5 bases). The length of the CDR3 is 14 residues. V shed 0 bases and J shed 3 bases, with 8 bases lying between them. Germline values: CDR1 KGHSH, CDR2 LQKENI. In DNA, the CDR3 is TGTGCCAGCTCACCACCGTGGGGGGACACTGAAGCTTTCTTT. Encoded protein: CASSPPWGDTEAFF.

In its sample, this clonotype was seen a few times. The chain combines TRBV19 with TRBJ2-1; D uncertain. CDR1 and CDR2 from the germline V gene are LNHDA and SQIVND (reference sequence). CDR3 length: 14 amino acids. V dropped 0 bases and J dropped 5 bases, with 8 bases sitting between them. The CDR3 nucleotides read TGTGCCAGTAGTATAGAGCGGTTAGACAATGAGCAGTTCTTC. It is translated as CASSIERLDNEQFF.

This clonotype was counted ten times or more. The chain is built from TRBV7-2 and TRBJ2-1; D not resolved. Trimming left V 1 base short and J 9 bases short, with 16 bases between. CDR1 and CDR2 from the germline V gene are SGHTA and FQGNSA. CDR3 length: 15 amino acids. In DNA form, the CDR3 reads TGTGCCAGCAGCTTAGGTGGCAGTAGGCTCGTTGAGCAGTTCTTC. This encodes CASSLGGSRLVEQFF.

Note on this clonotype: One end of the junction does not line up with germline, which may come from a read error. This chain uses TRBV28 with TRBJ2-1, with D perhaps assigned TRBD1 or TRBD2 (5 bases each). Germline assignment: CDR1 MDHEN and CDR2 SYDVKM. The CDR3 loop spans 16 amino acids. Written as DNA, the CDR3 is TGTGCCAGTAGTTTAGGGACCGCCGGGGTATACAATGAGCAGTTCTTC. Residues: CASSLGTAGVYNEQFF.

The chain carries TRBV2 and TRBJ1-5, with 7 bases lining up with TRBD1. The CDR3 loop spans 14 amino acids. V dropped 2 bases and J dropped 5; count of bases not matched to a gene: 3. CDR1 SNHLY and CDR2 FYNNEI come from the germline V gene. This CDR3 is CASSERDSYQPQHF. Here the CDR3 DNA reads TGTGCCAGCAGTGAAAGGGACAGCTATCAGCCCCAGCATTTT.

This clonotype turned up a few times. The CDR3 here is CASSLSGVIYNEQFF. CDR3 coding DNA: TGCGCCAGCAGCTTAAGCGGGGTAATCTACAATGAGCAGTTCTTC. This rearrangement joins TRBV5-1 to TRBJ2-1, with 7 bases matching TRBD2. The ends lost 2 bases at V and 3 bases at J; junction bases unmatched: 5. Germline-derived CDR1 and CDR2 are SGHRS and YFSETQ. The CDR3 covers 15 residues.